This TCR beta chain appears in the sequencing data of a study of PD-1 blockade in classical Hodgkin lymphoma. Study summary: Intravenous nivolumab at 3 mg/kg was given to patients every 2 weeks. Regarding the study as a whole: It was reported that newly diagnosed patients had less baseline TCR diversity than healthy donors. Patients who responded completely had about the same baseline diversity as newly diagnosed patients. Whereas CD4+ TCR diversity had risen significantly by C4D1, CD8+ TCR diversity had not.

The CDR3 consists of 14 residues. Between the trimmed V and J ends, which lost 4 bases and 2 bases, there was a span of 10 bases. CDR1 and CDR2 (germline): LNHDA, SQIVND (reference sequence). Method: immunoSEQ multiplex PCR; TCRdb's copy keeps in-frame clones and lacks some. Among around 28,000 clones listed, roughly 83% were seen once. No patient escaped relapse after autologous stem cell transplantation, and brentuximab vedotin exposure varied. About this clone itself: The antigen remains unidentified.

The chain joins TRBV19 to TRBJ2-3, with a possible D match to TRBD1 (5 bases). This sequence was found in a human donor with classical Hodgkin lymphoma. Material: peripheral blood mononuclear cells (PBMCs), obtained before the second cycle of nivolumab. CDR3 bases: TGTGCCAGTAGTAGACAACAGGTCACAGATACGCAGTATTTT. Protein product: CASSRQQVTDTQYF. Full variable domain (missing parts from reference TRBV19 and TRBJ2-3): DGGITQSPKYLFRKEGQNVTLSCEQNLNHDAMYWYRQDPGQGLRLIYYSQIVNDFQKGDIAEGYSVSREKKESFPLTVTSAQKNPTAFYLCASSRQQVTDTQYFGPGTRLTVL.